Following are 29 T cell receptor beta chains from one sample sequenced in a study of OX40 agonist ivuxolimab in advanced cancers. Clones were read by immunoSEQ multiplex PCR, and TCRdb kept only the in-frame ones, dropping some. The data show around 100,000 clones, approximately 90% seen once. The sequences come from CD4+ or CD8+ T cells sorted from blood, collected in a trial of the OX40 agonist ivuxolimab. Receptor source: an adult with an advanced solid tumor such as melanoma, head and neck, liver or kidney cancer.

The rearrangement uses TRBV6-5 and TRBJ2-3, with D perhaps given as TRBD1 or TRBD2 (5 bases each). V lost 3 bases to trimming and J lost 2 bases, with 12 bases between them. CDR1 and CDR2 (germline): MNHEY, SVGAGI. CDR3 length equals 15 residues. The CDR3 protein is CASSYNSGTTDTQYF. The CDR3 bases are TGTGCCAGCAGTTATAATTCGGGGACCACAGATACGCAGTATTTT.

The gene calls are TRBV10-3 and TRBJ2-3, with TRBD1 matching 7 bases. CDR3 size: 12 residues. V shed 6 bases and J 5 bases; nucleotides not matched to a gene: 2. CDR1 ENHRY and CDR2 SYGVKD come from the germline V gene. CDR3 in DNA: TGTGCCATCAGGAGGACAGGAGATACGCAGTATTTT. Residues: CAIRRTGDTQYF.

The V call is TRBV28, the J call TRBJ2-1, with TRBD2 matching 11 bases. This CDR3 has 17 residues. The ends lost 6 bases at V and 6 bases at J; junction bases unmatched: 13. Germline values: CDR1 MDHEN, CDR2 SYDVKM. CDR3 protein: CASSITILAGDGNEQFF. CDR3 in DNA: TGTGCCAGCAGCATCACCATACTAGCGGGGGACGGCAATGAGCAGTTCTTC.

The chain combines TRBV28 with TRBJ1-1; D is unresolved. CDR1 is MDHEN and CDR2 is SYDVKM in the germline V gene. The CDR3 spans 15 residues. Trimming removed 10 bases from V and 5 bases from J, with 23 bases in between. Here the CDR3 DNA reads TGTGCCATAAAAAAAATGCAGCCCGGTAGAACTGAAGCTTTCTTT. The encoded protein is CAIKKMQPGRTEAFF.

This chain joins TRBV2 and TRBJ2-2, with 14 bases matching TRBD2. The CDR3 is made up of 17 amino acids. Germline CDR1 is SNHLY and CDR2 is FYNNEI. Unmatched junction bases numbered 9, after V lost 7 bases and J lost 5 bases. The CDR3 coding sequence is TGTGCCAGCACCCCGGGACTAGCGGGAGTCGGAACCGGGGAGCTGTTTTTT. Its protein product is CASTPGLAGVGTGELFF. The whole variable domain, remainder taken from reference TRBV2 and TRBJ2-2, is EPEVTQTPSHQVTQMGQEVILRCVPISNHLYFYWYRQILGQKVEFLVSFYNNEISEKSEIFDDQFSVERPDGSNFTLKIRSTKLEDSAMYFCASTPGLAGVGTGELFFGEGSRLTVL.

The chain has TRBV30 and TRBJ2-7, with 12 bases matching TRBD1. This CDR3 comprises 17 residues. The V gene's germline CDR1 is GTSNPN and CDR2 SVGIG (reference sequence). V was clipped by 0 bases and J by 5 bases; unmatched bases: 11. Written as DNA, the CDR3 is TGTGCCTGGAGTGTATCTCGTCGGGACAGGGGGCAGGACGAGCAGTACTTC. Translating gives CAWSVSRRDRGQDEQYF. Together with reference TRBV30 and TRBJ2-7, the CDR3 gives the full variable domain: SQTIHQWPATLVQPVGSPLSLECTVEGTSNPNLYWYRQAAGRGLQLLFYSVGIGQISSEVPQNLSASRPQDRQFILSSKKLLLSDSGFYLCAWSVSRRDRGQDEQYFGPGTRLTVT.

The rearrangement uses TRBV18 and TRBJ2-3, with TRBD1 matching over 9 bases. The CDR3 sequence is 16 residues long. Germline values: CDR1 KGHSH, CDR2 LQKENI. With V trimmed by 6 bases and J by 3 bases, 10 bases remained unmatched. The CDR3 coding sequence is TGTGCCAGCTCGTTTTTCGGGACAGGGAGGACAGATACGCAGTATTTT. Its translation: CASSFFGTGRTDTQYF.

The V gene is TRBV5-8, the J gene TRBJ1-4, with 7 bases aligning to TRBD1. Trimming at V came to 3 bases and at J to 7 bases, leaving 6 bases not matched to a gene. The length of the CDR3 is 14 residues. Germline V gives CDR1 SGHTS, CDR2 YDEGEE. The DNA of the CDR3 is TGTGCCAGCAGCTCCGGGACAGTGGGTGAAAAACTGTTTTTT. It is translated as CASSSGTVGEKLFF. The full variable domain, rest sourced from reference TRBV5-8 and TRBJ1-4, is EAGVTQSPTHLIKTRGQQATLRCSPISGHTSVYWYQQALGLGLQFLLWYDEGEERNRGNFPPRFSGRQFPNYSSELNVNALELEDSALYLCASSSGTVGEKLFFGSGTQLSVL.

This chain uses TRBV19 with TRBJ2-3; 12 bases match TRBD2. CDR1 is LNHDA and CDR2 is SQIVND in the germline V gene (reference sequence). Trimming cost V 5 bases and J 5 bases; bases outside gene matches: 2. The CDR3 sequence is 14 residues long. CDR3 residues: CASSRTSGIDTQYF. The DNA of the CDR3 is TGTGCCAGTAGTCGGACTAGCGGGATAGATACGCAGTATTTT.

This chain links TRBV7-2 with TRBJ2-7; the match to TRBD1 covers 9 bases. The CDR3 spans 15 residues. V was pared by 5 bases and J by 5 bases, with 10 bases of the junction left unmatched. Germline assignment: CDR1 SGHTA and CDR2 FQGNSA. In DNA, the CDR3 is TGTGCCAGCAGCCCCAGCGGGACAGGGTCCCACGAGCAGTACTTC. Protein sequence: CASSPSGTGSHEQYF.

This clone was seen a single time. The chain recombines TRBV10-3 with TRBJ2-6; 7 positions match TRBD1. CDR3 length: 15 amino acids. The V and J ends lost 9 bases and 0 bases, in that order; junction bases with no gene match: 5. In germline, CDR1 is ENHRY, CDR2 SYGVKD. The CDR3 DNA is TGTGCCATGGGGGCAGGGGGCTCTGGGGCCAACGTCCTGACTTTC. Translated: CAMGAGGSGANVLTF.

This chain connects TRBV18 to TRBJ2-5, with TRBD2 matching 13 bases. The CDR3 sequence is 17 residues long. CDR1 is KGHSH, CDR2 LQKENI, per germline. After removal of 5 bases from V and 4 bases from J, the junction contained 10 bases not matched to a gene. The CDR3 here is CASSTRTSGRMAETQYF. CDR3 DNA: TGTGCCAGCTCAACTCGGACTAGCGGGAGAATGGCAGAGACCCAGTACTTC. Full variable domain (remainder filled in from reference TRBV18 and TRBJ2-5): NAGVMQNPRHLVRRRGQEARLRCSPMKGHSHVYWYRQLPEEGLKFMVYLQKENIIDESGMPKERFSAEFPKEGPSILRIQQVVRGDSAAYFCASSTRTSGRMAETQYFGPGTRLLVL.

This clone was picked up one time. The chain couples TRBV6-6 to TRBJ2-7; D not resolved. Germline values: CDR1 MNHNY, CDR2 SVGAGI (reference sequence). There are 12 residues in the CDR3. Deletions cut 8 bases from V and 0 bases from J, with 8 bases between. As DNA, the CDR3 is TGTGCCAGCCAGGTCAACTCCTACGAGCAGTACTTC. This encodes CASQVNSYEQYF.

The J gene is TRBJ2-7, the V gene TRBV27, with 8 bases that match TRBD1. J lost 2 bases, V lost 0 bases, and 3 bases had no gene match. From germline, CDR1 is MNHEY and CDR2 SMNVEV (reference sequence). The CDR3 is 15 amino acids. The DNA for the CDR3 is TGTGCCAGCAGTTTATCGGGACAGGCCCCCTACGAGCAGTACTTC. Translated, it gives CASSLSGQAPYEQYF.

CDR3 in amino acids: CASSLASGGIGYYEQYF. DNA of the CDR3: TGTGCCAGCAGCTTAGCGAGCGGGGGAATTGGGTACTACGAGCAGTACTTC. The gene calls are TRBV7-8 and TRBJ2-7; 8 bases are shared with TRBD2. The V and J ends lost 0 bases and 3 bases, in that order; junction bases with no gene match: 10. This CDR3 contains 17 residues. Germline CDR1 reads SGHVS; CDR2 reads FQNEAQ.

The J gene is TRBJ2-7, the V gene TRBV27; D is perhaps TRBD1 (6 bases). The germline V gene has CDR1 MNHEY and CDR2 SMNVEV (reference sequence). The ends were cut back, 5 bases at V and 3 bases at J, with 20 bases in the middle. CDR3 size: 16 residues. CDR3 DNA: TGTGCCAGCAGTCCCTTTAGTCACAGGGCTTACTACGAGCAGTACTTC. Protein: CASSPFSHRAYYEQYF.

The chain uses TRBV4-3 and TRBJ2-3; D not resolved. Trimming pared 0 bases from V and 1 base from J, leaving 11 bases between. The CDR3 contains 16 residues. CDR1 LGHNA and CDR2 YSLEER come from the germline V gene. CDR3 sequence reads: CASSQEPLTGTDTQYF. The CDR3 region has the DNA TGCGCCAGCAGCCAAGAACCCTTGACGGGCACAGATACGCAGTATTTT.

The chain couples TRBV7-9 to TRBJ1-5; 8 bases fit TRBD1. V lost 5 bases, J lost 7 bases, and 7 bases stayed unmatched. Germline values: CDR1 SEHNR, CDR2 FQNEAQ (reference sequence). The CDR3 contains 14 residues. The CDR3 DNA sequence: TGTGCCAGCAGCCCGGGGACAGGCGGGCAGCCCCAGCATTTT. This encodes CASSPGTGGQPQHF.

The chain links TRBV6-5 to TRBJ1-5; D not resolved. In germline, CDR1 is MNHEY, CDR2 SVGAGI. The CDR3 has 13 amino acids. V was pared by 6 bases and J by 3 bases, with 9 bases between. This CDR3 is CASSAFNNQPQHF. The CDR3 DNA reads TGTGCCAGCAGCGCCTTTAACAATCAGCCCCAGCATTTT.

This chain connects TRBV7-9 to TRBJ2-2, with D tentatively TRBD2 (6 bases). The V end was cut by 3 bases, the J end by 2 bases, with 10 bases between. Germline V CDR1 and CDR2: SEHNR, FQNEAQ (reference sequence). CDR3 length: 15 residues. The CDR3 loop is CASSFRDFNTGELFF. CDR3 sequence (DNA): TGTGCCAGCAGCTTCCGGGACTTTAACACCGGGGAGCTGTTTTTT.

This clone has just a few counts. The chain couples TRBV28 to TRBJ2-5; D perhaps matches TRBD1 (6 bases). The CDR3 length is 14 residues. CDR1 is MDHEN, CDR2 SYDVKM, per germline. Deletions cut 5 bases from V and 2 bases from J, with 12 bases between. The CDR3 DNA reads TGTGCCAGCAGTATAGGACAGTTTCAAGAGACCCAGTACTTC. Its translation: CASSIGQFQETQYF.

V usage is TRBV2 and J usage is TRBJ2-7; TRBD1 or TRBD2 may be the D gene (5 bases each). The V end was cut by 2 bases, the J end by 2 bases, with 13 bases between. This CDR3 comprises 15 residues. CDR1 SNHLY and CDR2 FYNNEI come from the germline V gene. The chain's CDR3 is CASSERAGRAYEQYF. The CDR3 nucleotides are TGTGCCAGCAGTGAAAGGGCAGGGAGAGCCTACGAGCAGTACTTC.

This chain uses TRBV28 with TRBJ1-5; a weak D match, TRBD1 (6 bases). The CDR3 totals 16 residues. Deletions cut 4 bases from V and 3 bases from J, with 16 bases between. The germline gives CDR1 MDHEN, CDR2 SYDVKM. CDR3 amino acids: CASSSSGTPANQPQHF. The DNA of the CDR3 is TGTGCCAGCAGTTCCTCCGGGACACCTGCCAATCAGCCCCAGCATTTT. The full variable domain, with the rest looked up from reference TRBV28 and TRBJ1-5, is DVKVTQSSRYLVKRTGEKVFLECVQDMDHENMFWYRQDPGLGLRLIYFSYDVKMKEKGDIPEGYSVSREKKERFSLILESASTNQTSMYLCASSSSGTPANQPQHFGDGTRLSIL.

The chain couples TRBV5-4 to TRBJ2-2; 8 nucleotides line up with TRBD2. The germline gives CDR1 SGHNT, CDR2 YYREEE (reference sequence). CDR3 size: 16 residues. The trim removed 0 bases at V and 1 base at J, leaving 2 bases unmatched. The CDR3 spells CASSLGLALNTGELFF. The CDR3 DNA follows: TGTGCCAGCAGCTTGGGACTAGCGCTGAACACCGGGGAGCTGTTTTTT.

The rearrangement links TRBV6-1 to TRBJ2-7; maybe TRBD2 (6 bases). The CDR3 contains 18 residues. Trimming shortened V by 4 bases and J by 2 bases, and 24 bases separated the two germline ends. Germline assignment: CDR1 MNHNS and CDR2 SASEGT. DNA of the CDR3: TGTGCCAGCAGTGTGCGGCGGGGAAAGGGGCGAATTACCTACGAGCAGTACTTC. Its protein product is CASSVRRGKGRITYEQYF.

This clone turned up a few times. The chain recombines TRBV6-6 with TRBJ1-2, with unresolved D. The V and J ends lost 2 bases and 9 bases respectively, with 13 bases between them. The CDR3 spans 13 residues. Germline V gives CDR1 MNHNY, CDR2 SVGAGI (reference sequence). CDR3 nucleotides: TGTGCCAGCAGTTACGGGGTGGGCTTCAGCTACACCTTC. Its translation: CASSYGVGFSYTF.

The chain employs TRBV7-8 and TRBJ2-2; D gene ambiguous. This CDR3 has 12 amino acids. CDR1 is SGHVS, CDR2 FQNEAQ, per germline. The germline V and J ends were trimmed by 6 bases and 10 bases, with 12 bases remaining between them. In DNA form, the CDR3 reads TGTGCCAGCAGGAGACCCTCCGAGGAGCTGTTTTTT. Translation: CASRRPSEELFF.

The chain has TRBV9 and TRBJ2-2, with D possibly TRBD2 on 5 matching bases. V was clipped by 2 bases and J by 0 bases, with 11 bases between them. The CDR3 has 16 residues. Germline V gene sequence: CDR1 SGDLS, CDR2 YYNGEE. For the CDR3, the DNA is TGTGCCAGCAGCGTCCAGCCGACTACGAACACCGGGGAGCTGTTTTTT. Amino acid sequence: CASSVQPTTNTGELFF.

The chain has TRBV28 and TRBJ1-5; TRBD1 is a possible D gene (5 bases). Trimming shortened V by 10 bases and J by 9 bases, and 22 bases separated the two germline ends. The CDR3 spans 14 residues. Germline V gives CDR1 MDHEN, CDR2 SYDVKM. CDR3 coding DNA: TGTGCCACCTGGTTGGGACGGCGGAACTGGCCCCAGCATTTT. It translates to CATWLGRRNWPQHF.